This passage covers 2 T cell receptor beta chains from one sample sequenced in a study of human T cells and chemical hapten exposure. TCRdb redid the calling of the RACE reads with MiXCR, one entry per CDR3 protein. The sample lists around 150,000 distinct CDR3 sequences, 25% to 35% occurring once. The time point denotes: patch test 3, about 24 weeks after DPC sensitization. Specified treatment: therapeutic diphenylcyclopropenone sensitization with weekly scalp DPC. Sequencing was performed on whole blood, taken in connection with sensitization to the hapten diphenylcyclopropenone (DPC). The receptors derive from a woman aged 18-29 years with alopecia areata. Some clones in this sample may be carry-over from other donors' samples.

This clonotype was observed a few times. The rearrangement joins TRBV20-1 to TRBJ2-1; TRBD2 matches 8 bases. J was trimmed by 7 bases and V by 6 bases; bases with no gene match: 8. Germline V gene sequence: CDR1 DFQATT, CDR2 SNEGSKA (reference sequence). The CDR3 covers 13 residues. CDR3 amino acids: CSAPRAGANEQFF. CDR3 nucleotides: TGCAGTGCCCCTCGAGCGGGAGCTAATGAGCAGTTCTTC.

The V and J genes are TRBV9 and TRBJ2-1; D perhaps matches TRBD2 (5 bases). Trimming removed 0 bases at V and 4 bases at J, with 8 bases between. Germline assignment: CDR1 SGDLS and CDR2 YYNGEE. The CDR3 consists of 14 residues. CDR3 sequence: CASSVAGIYNEQFF. The CDR3 DNA is TGTGCCAGCAGCGTAGCGGGGATATACAATGAGCAGTTCTTC.